This record concerns one T cell receptor beta chain sequence. Its specificity is unknown. This sample was taken from a study of cytomegalovirus exposure and HLA in healthy donors. PCR involved 60 Vbeta and 13 Jbeta primers. Generated by immunoSEQ multiplex PCR, the TCRdb table keeps only in-frame clones and is missing some. This sample has around 94,000 clones, with about 77% found just once. The V gene's germline CDR1 is LNHDA and CDR2 SQIVND (reference sequence). The V segment lost 3 bases and the J segment 8 bases; nucleotides outside the gene matches: 4. The CDR3 is 13 residues long. Study outcomes and limitations: Among TCR beta chains of equal frequency, HLA-associated ones were more clonally expanded in a later analysis.

The sequence derives from a male donor in good health and CMV-seropositive. The chain joins TRBV19 to TRBJ2-1; TRBD1 agrees at 7 bases. Input material: PBMCs. In DNA form, the CDR3 reads TGTGCCAGTAGTATGACAGGGTATTATGAGCAGTTCTTC. Translating it yields CASSMTGYYEQFF. Complete variable domain (other parts from reference TRBV19 and TRBJ2-1): DGGITQSPKYLFRKEGQNVTLSCEQNLNHDAMYWYRQDPGQGLRLIYYSQIVNDFQKGDIAEGYSVSREKKESFPLTVTSAQKNPTAFYLCASSMTGYYEQFFGPGTRLTVL.